This TCR beta chain was sequenced in a study of early T cells in non-severe SARS-CoV-2 infection. Study-wide results and caveats: There was a bias toward anti-spike CD8 responses in VDJdb matching, which missed private and CD4 specificities.

Tagging with unique molecular identifiers was applied to individual cDNA molecules. TCRdb reprocessed the 5' RACE reads with MiXCR, giving one entry per CDR3 protein. The data show some 35,000 distinct CDR3 sequences, roughly 5.3% seen once. Looked up from germline, CDR1 is LNHDA and CDR2 is SQIVND (reference sequence). This CDR3 is built from 17 residues. Unmatched junction bases numbered 9, after V lost 5 bases and J lost 5 bases. This clonotype was seen many times. The antigen remains unidentified. The sequence came from an adult who was a healthcare worker with PCR-confirmed SARS-CoV-2 infection or an uninfected control (not recorded which). Sequencing was carried out using whole blood. The chain has TRBV19 and TRBJ2-1, with 13 bases matching TRBD2. The CDR3 bases are TGTGCCAGTAGTTCATACACGGGACTAGCGGGAAACAATGAGCAGTTCTTC. Translating it yields CASSSYTGLAGNNEQFF.